Given below is one TCR beta chain in context. These data belong to a study of spatial heterogeneity in lung cancer. Looking at the study overall: Each time, sequencing found more beta-chain sequences than alpha-chain sequences. Raw sequencing reads included, on average, more than eight appearances of each unique TCR and UMI combination.

Time point defined: sample taken at primary tumor resection. Whole RNA, isolated from tumor, nontumor lung or frozen PBMC, was sequenced without prior sorting. Untreated early-stage non-small cell lung cancer patients, some 70 in total, were the donors. TCRdb passed the 5' RACE reads through MiXCR, listing each CDR3 protein once. The sample includes 50,000 or so distinct CDR3 sequences, around 7.6% seen only once; the top ten take about 13%. Sample: PBMCs, taken at surgery. The sequence was obtained from a female donor with early-stage non-small cell lung cancer.

This chain's CDR3 is CASSPTGTRDYGYTF. CDR3 bases: TGTGCCAGCAGCCCCACCGGGACCAGGGACTATGGCTACACCTTC. The chain couples TRBV7-9 to TRBJ1-2; D might be TRBD1 (5 bases). Trimming shortened V by 5 bases and J by 3 bases, and 16 bases separated the two germline ends. Germline CDR1 SEHNR, CDR2 FQNEAQ (reference sequence). This CDR3 is 15 amino acids long.